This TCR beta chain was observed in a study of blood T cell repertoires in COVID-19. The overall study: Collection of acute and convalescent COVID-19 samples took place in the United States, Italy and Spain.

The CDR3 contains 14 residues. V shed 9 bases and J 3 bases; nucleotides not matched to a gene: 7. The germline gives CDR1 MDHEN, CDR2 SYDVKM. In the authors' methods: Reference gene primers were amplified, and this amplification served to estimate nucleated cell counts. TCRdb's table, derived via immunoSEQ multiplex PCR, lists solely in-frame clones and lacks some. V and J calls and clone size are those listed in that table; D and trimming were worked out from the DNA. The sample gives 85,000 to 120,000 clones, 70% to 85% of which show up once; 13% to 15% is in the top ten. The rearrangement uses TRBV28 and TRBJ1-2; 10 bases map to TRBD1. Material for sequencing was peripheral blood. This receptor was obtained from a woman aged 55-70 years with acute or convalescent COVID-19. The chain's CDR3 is CASAGTGVYYGYTF. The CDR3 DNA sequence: TGTGCCAGTGCCGGGACAGGGGTCTACTATGGCTACACCTTC.